This TCR beta chain was profiled in a study of shared clonotypes between healthy human individuals. Using immunoSEQ multiplex PCR, the repertoire was profiled, and TCRdb retains in-frame clones only, with some absent. The data show about 990,000 clones, with 75% to 85% seen just once and around 0.61% held by the top ten. Division of CD4+ cells produced a CD45RA+ naive subset and a CD45RA-negative memory subset. Comments on this clone: Antigen specificity is unknown.

Whole-study findings and limits: Among donors, clonotype sharing was expected to be affected by sequencing depth.

The V and J ends lost 0 bases and 6 bases, in that order; junction bases with no gene match: 0. The CDR3 has 15 residues. CDR1 and CDR2 from the germline V gene are ENHRY and SYGVKD. The origin of this receptor is a man in his late teens or twenties in good health. Some clones in this sample may be carry-over from other donors' samples. The specimen was memory CD4+ T cells from PBMCs. Noted subset: CD45RA-negative fraction. The chain combines TRBV10-3 with TRBJ2-2; 11 positions agree with TRBD1. CDR3 bases: TGTGCCATCAGTGAGTCGGACAGGGGGCCCGGGGAGCTGTTTTTT. It is translated as CAISESDRGPGELFF.